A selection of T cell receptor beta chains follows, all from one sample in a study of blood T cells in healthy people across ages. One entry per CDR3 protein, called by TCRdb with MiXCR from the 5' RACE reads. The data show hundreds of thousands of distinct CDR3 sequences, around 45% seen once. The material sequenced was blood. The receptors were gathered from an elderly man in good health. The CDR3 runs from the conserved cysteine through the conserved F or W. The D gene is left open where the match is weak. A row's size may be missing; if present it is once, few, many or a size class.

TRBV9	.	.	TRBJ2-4	CASSVDVGGAKNIQYF	TGTGCCAGCAGCGTAGACGTAGGGGGAGCCAAAAACATTCAGTACTTC
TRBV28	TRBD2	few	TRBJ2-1	CASQAGGVTYNEQFF	TGTGCCAGCCAGGCGGGGGGGGTAACCTACAATGAGCAGTTCTTC
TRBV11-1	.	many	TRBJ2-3	CASSFRGSDTQYF	TGTGCCAGCAGCTTCCGGGGGTCAGATACGCAGTATTTT
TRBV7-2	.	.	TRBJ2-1	CASSLARVGDEQFF	TGTGCCAGCAGCTTAGCGCGAGTAGGGGATGAGCAGTTCTTC
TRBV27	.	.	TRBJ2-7	CASSFRGTAKEQYF	TGTGCCAGCAGTTTCCGGGGGACAGCGAAAGAGCAGTACTTC
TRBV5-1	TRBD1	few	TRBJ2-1	CASSFEGASYNEQFF	TGCGCCAGCAGCTTCGAGGGGGCCTCCTACAATGAGCAGTTCTTC
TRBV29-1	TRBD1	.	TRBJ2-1	CSVENPGQGAGEQFF	TGCAGCGTTGAAAACCCGGGACAGGGGGCGGGTGAGCAGTTCTTC
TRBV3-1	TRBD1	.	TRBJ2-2	CASRPAIEGQRAGELFF	TGTGCCAGCAGACCAGCAATAGAGGGACAGAGGGCCGGGGAGCTGTTTTTT
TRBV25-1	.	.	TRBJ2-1	CASSELGAGTYNEQFF	TGTGCCAGCAGTGAATTGGGGGCAGGGACCTACAATGAGCAGTTCTTC
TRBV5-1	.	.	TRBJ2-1	CASRVGAGEQFF	TGCGCCTCGCGGGTCGGGGCGGGTGAGCAGTTCTTC
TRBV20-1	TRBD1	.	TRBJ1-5	CSAWTGENQPQHF	TGCAGTGCCTGGACAGGGGAAAATCAGCCCCAGCATTTT
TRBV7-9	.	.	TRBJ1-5	CASSLAHGAPGNQPQHF	TGTGCCAGCAGCTTAGCGCATGGGGCGCCTGGAAATCAGCCCCAGCATTTT
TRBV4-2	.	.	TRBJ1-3	CASSQEGNTIYF	TGTGCCAGCAGCCAAGAAGGAAACACCATATATTTT
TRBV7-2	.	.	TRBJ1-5	CASSTETRRTQHF	TGTGCCAGCAGCACCGAGACACGGCGAACCCAGCATTTT
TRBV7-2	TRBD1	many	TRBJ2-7	CASSLDRTGGEQYF	TGTGCCAGCAGCTTAGATCGGACAGGGGGCGAGCAGTACTTC
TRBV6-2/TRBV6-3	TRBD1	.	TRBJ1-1	CASSSGDRNTEAFF	TGTGCCAGCAGTTCGGGGGACAGAAACACTGAAGCTTTCTTT
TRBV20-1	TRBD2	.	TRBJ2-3	CSAVSGRRNTQYF	TGCAGTGCTGTCAGCGGGAGGAGAAATACGCAGTATTTT
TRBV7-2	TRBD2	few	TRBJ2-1	CASSLVPAGGLNEQFF	TGTGCCAGCAGCTTAGTTCCAGCGGGAGGATTGAATGAGCAGTTCTTC
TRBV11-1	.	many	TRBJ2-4	CASSQGLGLAKNIQYF	TGTGCCAGCAGCCAGGGACTCGGTTTGGCCAAAAACATTCAGTACTTC
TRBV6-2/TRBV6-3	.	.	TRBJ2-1	CASSKVREQFF	TGTGCCAGCAGCAAGGTTAGAGAGCAGTTCTTC
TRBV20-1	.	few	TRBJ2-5	CSARDATTQETQYF	TGCAGTGCTAGAGATGCGACCACCCAAGAGACCCAGTACTTC
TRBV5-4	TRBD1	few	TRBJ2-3	CASSTQGADTQYF	TGTGCCAGCAGCACCCAGGGGGCAGATACGCAGTATTTT
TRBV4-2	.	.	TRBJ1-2	CASSQDPNHFGGYTF	TGTGCCAGCAGCCAAGATCCCAACCATTTCGGTGGCTACACCTTC
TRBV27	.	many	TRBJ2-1	CASRPGGGNEQFF	TGTGCCAGCCGACCGGGTGGGGGCAATGAGCAGTTCTTC
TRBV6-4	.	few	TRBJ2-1	CASSDSKTSAEQFF	TGTGCCAGCAGTGACTCAAAGACTTCCGCGGAGCAGTTCTTC
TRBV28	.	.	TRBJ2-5	CASSFRPQGQETQYF	TGTGCCAGCAGTTTTAGACCACAAGGGCAAGAGACCCAGTACTTC
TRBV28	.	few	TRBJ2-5	CASHKARGTQYF	TGTGCCAGCCATAAAGCAAGGGGGACCCAGTACTTC
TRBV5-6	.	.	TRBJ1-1	CASSKRQAIPEAFF	TGTGCCAGCAGCAAGCGGCAAGCAATACCTGAAGCTTTCTTT
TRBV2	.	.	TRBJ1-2	CASREATNANYGYTF	TGTGCCAGCAGAGAGGCGACTAACGCTAACTATGGCTACACCTTC
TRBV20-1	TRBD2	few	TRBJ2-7	CSASGLAGAHEQYF	TGCAGTGCTTCTGGACTAGCGGGAGCCCACGAGCAGTACTTC
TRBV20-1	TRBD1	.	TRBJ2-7	CSATRDRPRIYEQYF	TGCAGTGCTACCCGGGACAGGCCGAGGATATACGAGCAGTACTTC
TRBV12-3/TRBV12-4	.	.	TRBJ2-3	CASSLALVGAQYF	TGTGCCAGCAGTTTAGCTCTTGTGGGGGCGCAGTATTTT
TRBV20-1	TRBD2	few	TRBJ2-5	CSARRMGLAGDATQYF	TGCAGTGCTAGGAGGATGGGACTAGCGGGAGATGCGACCCAGTACTTC
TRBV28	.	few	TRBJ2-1	CASSLKVRVVGENEQFF	TGTGCCAGCAGTTTGAAAGTCCGCGTGGTAGGAGAGAATGAGCAGTTCTTC
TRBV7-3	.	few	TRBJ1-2	CASSLFGGDYGYTF	TGTGCCAGCAGCTTATTCGGGGGCGACTATGGCTACACCTTC
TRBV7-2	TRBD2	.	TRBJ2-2	CASSLGPEKREGLSTGELFF	TGTGCCAGCAGCTTGGGGCCCGAAAAGCGGGAGGGCCTTTCCACCGGGGAGCTGTTTTTT
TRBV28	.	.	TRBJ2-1	CASRFYGGQETQFF	TGTGCCAGTCGGTTTTACGGGGGTCAAGAGACCCAGTTCTTC
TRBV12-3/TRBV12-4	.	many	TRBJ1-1	CASRETNTEAFF	TGTGCCAGCAGGGAGACTAACACTGAAGCTTTCTTT
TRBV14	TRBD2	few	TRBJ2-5	CASSQDRTGGAQYF	TGTGCCAGCAGCCAAGACCGGACCGGGGGGGCCCAGTACTTC
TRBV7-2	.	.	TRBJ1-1	CASSSGRGPTEAFF	TGTGCCAGCAGCTCAGGCCGGGGGCCCACTGAAGCTTTCTTT
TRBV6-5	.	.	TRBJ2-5	CASSYSIGTSVETQYF	TGTGCCAGCAGTTACTCGATAGGGACGTCAGTAGAGACCCAGTACTTC
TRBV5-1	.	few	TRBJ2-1	CASSLAGLAWDEQFF	TGCGCCAGCAGCTTGGCGGGGCTAGCGTGGGATGAGCAGTTCTTC
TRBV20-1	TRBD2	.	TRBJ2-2	CSATLGLASGELFF	TGCAGTGCTACATTAGGACTAGCTTCCGGGGAGCTGTTTTTT
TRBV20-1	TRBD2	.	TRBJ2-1	CSARSATSERVDEQFF	TGCAGTGCTCGATCCGCGACTAGCGAGAGAGTAGATGAGCAGTTCTTC
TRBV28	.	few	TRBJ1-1	CATSTNTEAFF	TGTGCCACCTCGACCAACACTGAAGCTTTCTTT
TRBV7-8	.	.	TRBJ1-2	CASSPDLNVLYGYTF	TGTGCCAGCAGCCCCGACCTCAACGTACTCTATGGCTACACCTTC
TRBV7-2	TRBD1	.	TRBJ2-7	CASSLVAGGFYEQYF	TGTGCCAGCAGCTTAGTGGCAGGGGGATTCTACGAGCAGTACTTC
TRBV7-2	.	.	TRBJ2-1	CASSPPSYNEQFF	TGTGCCAGCAGCCCCCCGTCCTACAATGAGCAGTTCTTC
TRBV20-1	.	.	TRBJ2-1	CSASYRDYNEQFF	TGCAGTGCTTCCTACAGGGACTACAATGAGCAGTTCTTC
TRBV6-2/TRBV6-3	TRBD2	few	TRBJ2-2	CASSYSKLRLAGVLNTGELFF	TGTGCCAGCAGTTACTCAAAATTAAGACTAGCGGGAGTCTTGAACACCGGGGAGCTGTTTTTT
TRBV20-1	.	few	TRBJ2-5	CSARSQRVQQETQYF	TGCAGTGCTCGAAGCCAGCGGGTGCAACAAGAGACCCAGTACTTC
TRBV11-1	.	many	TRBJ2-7	CASTATGSRDEQYF	TGTGCCAGCACCGCCACGGGGAGTCGCGACGAGCAGTACTTC
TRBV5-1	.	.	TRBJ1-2	CASTPGHNYGYTF	TGCGCCAGCACCCCGGGACATAACTATGGCTACACCTTC
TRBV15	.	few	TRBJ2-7	CATSRDPGQLHEQYF	TGTGCCACCAGCAGAGATCCCGGCCAACTGCACGAGCAGTACTTC
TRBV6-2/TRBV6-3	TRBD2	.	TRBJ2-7	CASSPAGTSGVHSYEQYF	TGTGCCAGCAGCCCTGCCGGGACTAGCGGGGTTCACTCCTACGAGCAGTACTTC
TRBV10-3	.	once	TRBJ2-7	CAIRDILSDEQYF	TGTGCCATCAGGGACATTCTAAGCGACGAGCAGTACTTC
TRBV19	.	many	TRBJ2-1	CASNPPTSSGNEQFF	TGTGCCAGTAACCCCCCCACCTCCTCGGGAAATGAGCAGTTCTTC
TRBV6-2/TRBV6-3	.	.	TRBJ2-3	CAPEEGTDTQYF	TGTGCCCCCGAGGAGGGCACAGATACGCAGTATTTT